Listed below are T cell receptor beta chains from one sample, sequenced in a study of T cells in Graves' hyperthyroidism and ophthalmopathy. TCRdb reanalysed the multiplex PCR reads using MiXCR and keeps one entry per CDR3 protein. This table has 310,000 or so distinct CDR3 sequences, over 15% appearing once. What was sequenced was blood. All receptors come from an older woman with Graves' ophthalmopathy. Both conserved end residues are part of each CDR3. Fields, in order: CDR3 DNA, CDR3 protein, D gene, V gene, clone size, J gene. D genes are given only for firm matches. Not all rows give a size; the values are once, few, many and, for expanded clones, a class.

cdr3_nt: TGTGCCTTAAAATGGGGGTTCGGGGCCAACGTCCTGACTTTC
cdr3_aa: CALKWGFGANVLTF
d_call: -
v_call: TRBV30
clone_size: many
j_call: TRBJ2-6

cdr3_nt: TGTGCCAGCTCAAGGACTAGCGCAAATTACAATGAGCAGTTCTTC
cdr3_aa: CASSRTSANYNEQFF
d_call: TRBD2
v_call: TRBV18
clone_size: many
j_call: TRBJ2-1

cdr3_nt: TGTGCCAGCAGCTTAGCCCTCACAGATACGCAGTATTTT
cdr3_aa: CASSLALTDTQYF
d_call: -
v_call: TRBV7-9
clone_size: many
j_call: TRBJ2-3

cdr3_nt: TGCGCCAGCAGCTTGGTTCAGGGAGTTGGTGAGCAGTTCTTC
cdr3_aa: CASSLVQGVGEQFF
d_call: -
v_call: TRBV5-1
clone_size: many
j_call: TRBJ2-1

cdr3_nt: TGTGCCAGCAGTGGGAGCAGGGACTATGGCTACACCTTC
cdr3_aa: CASSGSRDYGYTF
d_call: -
v_call: TRBV2
clone_size: many
j_call: TRBJ1-2

cdr3_nt: TGCGCCAGCAGCCAGGGGGACAGCACCTACTACGAGCAGTACTTC
cdr3_aa: CASSQGDSTYYEQYF
d_call: TRBD1
v_call: TRBV4-3
clone_size: -
j_call: TRBJ2-7

cdr3_nt: TGTGCCAGCAGCTTAGCGCATGGCGGGAACATGAACACTGAAGCTTTCTTT
cdr3_aa: CASSLAHGGNMNTEAFF
d_call: -
v_call: TRBV7-8
clone_size: -
j_call: TRBJ1-1

cdr3_nt: TGTGCCAGCGGTCATATTGTCATGAACACTGAAGCTTTCTTT
cdr3_aa: CASGHIVMNTEAFF
d_call: -
v_call: TRBV12-3/TRBV12-4
clone_size: many
j_call: TRBJ1-1

cdr3_nt: TGCGCCAGCAGCTCACAGGGGGCGTACTACACCTTC
cdr3_aa: CASSSQGAYYTF
d_call: TRBD1
v_call: TRBV5-1
clone_size: -
j_call: TRBJ1-2

cdr3_nt: TGTGCCAGTAGCCCTTGGGAGGCGCGGAATCAGCCCCAGCATTTT
cdr3_aa: CASSPWEARNQPQHF
d_call: -
v_call: TRBV19
clone_size: few
j_call: TRBJ1-5

cdr3_nt: TGTGCCAGCAGCTTAGGTCACTATGGCTACACCTTC
cdr3_aa: CASSLGHYGYTF
d_call: -
v_call: TRBV7-9
clone_size: many
j_call: TRBJ1-2

cdr3_nt: TGTGCCACCAGCATCTCGGGGGGACAGGGGACAGATACGCAGTATTTT
cdr3_aa: CATSISGGQGTDTQYF
d_call: TRBD1
v_call: TRBV15
clone_size: few
j_call: TRBJ2-3

cdr3_nt: TGTGCCAGCAGTTTTTCCGGGACAGGGGGCCTCTCTGGAAACACCATATATTTT
cdr3_aa: CASSFSGTGGLSGNTIYF
d_call: TRBD1
v_call: TRBV6-1
clone_size: many
j_call: TRBJ1-3

cdr3_nt: TGCAGTGCTAGGGGCCGCGCAGGGGTAACCTTC
cdr3_aa: CSARGRAGVTF
d_call: -
v_call: TRBV20-1
clone_size: few
j_call: TRBJ1-2

cdr3_nt: TGCGCCAGCAGCTTGGTACTAGCGGGAGATACGCAGTATTTT
cdr3_aa: CASSLVLAGDTQYF
d_call: TRBD2
v_call: TRBV5-1
clone_size: -
j_call: TRBJ2-3

cdr3_nt: TGTGCCAGCAGCTTAGCGAGGGGGGGTAAAACTGAAGCTTTCTTT
cdr3_aa: CASSLARGGKTEAFF
d_call: -
v_call: TRBV7-2
clone_size: many
j_call: TRBJ1-1